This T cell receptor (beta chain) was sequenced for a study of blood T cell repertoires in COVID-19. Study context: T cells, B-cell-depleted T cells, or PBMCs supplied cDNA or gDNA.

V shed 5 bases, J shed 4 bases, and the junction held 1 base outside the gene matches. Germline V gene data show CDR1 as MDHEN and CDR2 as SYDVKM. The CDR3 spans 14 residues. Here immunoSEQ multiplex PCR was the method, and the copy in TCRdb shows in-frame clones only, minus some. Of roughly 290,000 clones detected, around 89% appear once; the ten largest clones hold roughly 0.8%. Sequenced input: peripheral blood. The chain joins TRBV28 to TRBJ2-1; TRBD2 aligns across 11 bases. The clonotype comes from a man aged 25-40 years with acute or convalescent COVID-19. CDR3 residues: CASSGTSGYNEQFF. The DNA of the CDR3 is TGTGCCAGCAGTGGGACTAGCGGATACAATGAGCAGTTCTTC.